This TCR beta chain was recorded in a study of cytomegalovirus exposure and HLA in healthy donors. General study results and limits: A later analysis reportedly found fewer N-insertions in an Asian-associated ancestry cluster than the roughly 670-donor mean. In vitro testing confirmed three CMV-associated chains as specific for CMV antigens.

Both 60 Vbeta primers and 13 Jbeta primers went into the PCR. Measured with immunoSEQ multiplex PCR; TCRdb has only the in-frame clones, and not every one. The sample lists 150,000 to 200,000 clones; 85% were seen once. Comment on this clone: The antigen is undetermined.

This CDR3 has 15 amino acids. Germline V gene lookup returns CDR1 LGHNA and CDR2 YNFKEQ. V gave up 3 bases and J gave up 5 bases; unmatched junction bases: 4. This chain joins TRBV4-2 and TRBJ2-5; 12 nucleotides align to TRBD2. The clonotype originates from a man younger than 35 in good health and CMV-seropositive. What was sequenced was PBMCs. The CDR3 region is CASSHSSGGAETQYF. CDR3 nucleotide sequence: TGTGCCAGCAGCCATTCTAGCGGGGGGGCCGAGACCCAGTACTTC.